This T cell receptor beta chain was found in a study of shared clonotypes between healthy human individuals. Overall study context: Sampling drew on donors who were two women and a few men aged 18 to 49.

CDR3 length equals 14 residues. Unmatched junction bases numbered 6, after V lost 1 base and J lost 6 bases. Germline-derived CDR1 and CDR2 are SEHNR and FQNEAQ (reference sequence). Libraries were prepared by immunoSEQ multiplex PCR; TCRdb keeps only in-frame clonotypes and omits some of them. This table holds about 490,000 clones, approximately 82% found once. Extraction of genomic DNA in unsorted samples used approximately 94 million PBMCs. Sequencing input: PBMCs. The sequence was collected from a middle-aged woman in good health. Some clones in this sample may be carry-over from other donors' samples. The chain is built from TRBV7-9 and TRBJ2-7, with TRBD1 identical over 7 bases. CDR3: CASSLDRGAGEQYF. The CDR3 DNA reads as TGTGCCAGCAGCTTAGACAGGGGAGCCGGCGAGCAGTACTTC. Based on the CDR3 plus reference TRBV7-9 and TRBJ2-7, the full variable domain is DTGVSQNPRHKITKRGQNVTFRCDPISEHNRLYWYRQTLGQGPEFLTYFQNEAQLEKSRLLSDRFSAERPKGSFSTLEIQRTEQGDSAMYLCASSLDRGAGEQYFGPGTRLTVT.